Following are 14 T cell receptor beta chains from one sample sequenced in a study of human T cells and chemical hapten exposure (dated by TCRdb to the early 2020s). According to the study, the label for this sample's time point signals: patch test 1, 2 weeks after DPC sensitization. What the treatment or condition label conveys for this sample: therapeutic diphenylcyclopropenone sensitization with weekly scalp DPC. The method behind the library was RACE. The listed sequencing device is NextSeq 500. TCRdb reran the public reads through fastp at Q25 and MiXCR, keeping productive beta chains. Each CDR3 protein gets just one entry, which takes the most common genes and DNA from the rows behind it. A total of some 110,000 distinct CDR3 sequences appear in this sample, around 10% of them only once. Clones ranked in the top ten supply just over 1.4% of the sample. The specimen was whole blood, collected in connection with sensitization to the hapten diphenylcyclopropenone (DPC). These receptors originate from a woman aged 45-65 years with alopecia areata. Some clones in this sample may be carry-over from other donors' samples.

This clonotype was recorded a few times. Here the CDR3 DNA reads TGTGCCAGCAGTTACTCAACAGGGAGAAGTTTTTATTCCTACAATGAGCAGTTCTTC. It encodes CASSYSTGRSFYSYNEQFF. This chain uses TRBV6-7 with TRBJ2-1; D is possibly TRBD1 (6 bases). TRBV6-7 is known as an ORF, though its function is uncertain. V lost 0 bases, J lost 1 base, and 19 bases lay in between. The CDR3 spans 19 residues.

This clonotype was detected ten times or more. The V and J genes are TRBV7-9 and TRBJ1-1; D is possibly TRBD1 (5 bases). CDR1 is SEHNR and CDR2 is FQNEAQ in the germline V gene (reference sequence). CDR3 length equals 16 residues. V lost 1 base and J 6 bases, leaving 18 bases between the germline ends. CDR3 amino acids: CASSLVWAGPRAEAFF. For the CDR3, the DNA is TGTGCCAGCAGCTTAGTATGGGCGGGACCTAGGGCTGAAGCTTTCTTT. The full variable domain, its missing parts supplied by reference TRBV7-9 and TRBJ1-1, is DTGVSQNPRHKITKRGQNVTFRCDPISEHNRLYWYRQTLGQGPEFLTYFQNEAQLEKSRLLSDRFSAERPKGSFSTLEIQRTEQGDSAMYLCASSLVWAGPRAEAFFGQGTRLTVV.

The DNA of the CDR3 is TGTGCCAGCAGCTTATCTGGGACCCGTAGGCAAGAGACCCAGTACTTC. Protein sequence: CASSLSGTRRQETQYF. The chain carries TRBV11-2 and TRBJ2-5; D is perhaps TRBD1 or TRBD2 (5 bases each). V gave up 2 bases and J gave up 2 bases, with 15 bases separating them. CDR1 and CDR2 from the germline V gene are SGHAT and FQNNGV. This CDR3 contains 16 residues.

This clonotype was counted a few times. The chain is built from TRBV6-6 and TRBJ2-1; D is unclear. The CDR3 sequence is 11 residues long. Germline loops: CDR1 MNHNY, CDR2 SVGAGI (reference sequence). The ends were cut back, 6 bases at V and 9 bases at J, with 9 bases in the middle. The CDR3 reads CASSLYPEQFF. As DNA, the CDR3 is TGTGCCAGCAGCCTTTACCCTGAGCAGTTCTTC.

This chain links TRBV3-1 with TRBJ2-1, with D perhaps matching TRBD2 (6 bases). This CDR3 region has 12 residues. The V gene lost 7 bases and the J gene lost 10 bases, with 14 bases spanning the gap. From germline, CDR1 is LGHDT and CDR2 YNNKEL (reference sequence). The DNA of the CDR3 is TGTGCCAGCACCCCCGACGGAGGGGAGCAGTTCTTC. Protein product: CASTPDGGEQFF.

There are many counts of this clonotype. The chain joins TRBV7-9 to TRBJ2-3; D is perhaps TRBD2 (5 bases). In germline, CDR1 is SEHNR, CDR2 FQNEAQ (reference sequence). The CDR3 is 14 amino acids. The V end lost 1 base, the J end lost 4 bases, and 9 bases lay between the germline ends. As DNA, the CDR3 is TGTGCCAGCAGCTTAGTGGGAGCGGCAGATACGCAGTATTTT. It encodes CASSLVGAADTQYF.

This clonotype was seen at least ten times. This chain joins TRBV7-9 and TRBJ1-1; TRBD1 agrees at 8 bases. This CDR3 has 13 amino acids. Germline lookup yields CDR1 SEHNR and CDR2 FQNEAQ (reference sequence). Losses at the gene ends were 4 bases for V and 9 bases for J; bases not matched to a gene: 7. The CDR3 here is CASSSTGDRQAFF. The CDR3 nucleotides are TGTGCCAGCAGCTCGACAGGGGATAGGCAAGCTTTCTTT.

This clonotype has just a few counts. The chain is built from TRBV19 and TRBJ2-7, with D perhaps matching TRBD1 or TRBD2 (5 bases each). Germline V gene lookup returns CDR1 LNHDA and CDR2 SQIVND (reference sequence). The ends were cut back, 1 base at V and 9 bases at J, with 16 bases in the middle. The length of the CDR3 is 14 residues. CDR3 in DNA: TGTGCCAGTAGTATAGGGGGACGTGGATCTTGGCAGTACTTC. Translated, it gives CASSIGGRGSWQYF.

The count of this clonotype is one. At one of its ends the junction is not consistent with the germline gene, which may arise from a read error. The CDR3 is CASSIGTGDFYEQYF. In nucleotides, the CDR3 is TGTGCCAGCTCAATCGGGACAGGGGATTTTTACGAGCAGTACTTT. The chain employs TRBV18 and TRBJ2-7; 10 bases align to TRBD1. The CDR3 runs to 15 residues. From germline, CDR1 is KGHSH and CDR2 LQKENI. Full variable domain (rest looked up from reference TRBV18 and TRBJ2-7): NAGVMQNPRHLVRRRGQEARLRCSPMKGHSHVYWYRQLPEEGLKFMVYLQKENIIDESGMPKERFSAEFPKEGPSILRIQQVVRGDSAAYFCASSIGTGDFYEQYFGPGTRLTVT.

The chain recombines TRBV24-1 with TRBJ2-1; TRBD1 aligns across 8 bases. Trimming removed 4 bases from V and 6 bases from J; junction bases left unmatched: 7. Germline V gives CDR1 KGHDR, CDR2 SFDVKD. This CDR3 has 15 amino acids. CDR3 nucleotide sequence: TGTGCCACCAGTGAGGGGATTGACAGGGGCAATGAGCAGTTCTTC. The encoded protein is CATSEGIDRGNEQFF.

This clonotype was observed at least ten times. This chain connects TRBV29-1 to TRBJ1-2; D not certain. Looked up from germline, CDR1 is SQVTM and CDR2 is ANQGSEA. Trimming shortened V by 2 bases and J by 4 bases, and 17 bases separated the two germline ends. This CDR3 is 15 amino acids long. CDR3 DNA: TGCAGCGTTGAACAGGAAAGAGATGAGGGCTATGGCTACACCTTC. Translated: CSVEQERDEGYGYTF.

The J gene is TRBJ1-5, the V gene TRBV7-2; D is undetermined. Per the germline V gene, CDR1 is SGHTA and CDR2 is FQGNSA. V lost 1 base and J 5 bases, leaving 6 bases between the germline ends. CDR3 length: 13 amino acids. The CDR3 DNA is TGTGCCAGCAGCTTAGAGAGGGATCAGCCCCAGCATTTT. Translating it yields CASSLERDQPQHF.

This clonotype was found many times. The rearrangement uses TRBV28 and TRBJ2-7; D is perhaps TRBD1 or TRBD2 (5 bases each). The CDR3 runs to 15 residues. The V end lost 1 base, the J end lost 0 bases, and 10 bases lay between the germline ends. Germline lookup yields CDR1 MDHEN and CDR2 SYDVKM. The CDR3 is CASSLSAGSSYEQYF. DNA for the CDR3: TGTGCCAGCAGTTTATCGGCAGGGAGCTCCTACGAGCAGTACTTC. Together with reference TRBV28 and TRBJ2-7, the CDR3 gives the full variable domain: DVKVTQSSRYLVKRTGEKVFLECVQDMDHENMFWYRQDPGLGLRLIYFSYDVKMKEKGDIPEGYSVSREKKERFSLILESASTNQTSMYLCASSLSAGSSYEQYFGPGTRLTVT.

The chain couples TRBV5-1 to TRBJ1-6; tentative D call: TRBD1 (6 bases). Germline V gene data show CDR1 as SGHRS and CDR2 as YFSETQ. V lost 3 bases to trimming and J lost 7 bases, with 14 bases between them. The CDR3 is 15 residues long. The DNA of the CDR3 is TGCGCCAGCAGCTCGGGGGACACCCTAAATTCACCCCTCCACTTT. Protein sequence: CASSSGDTLNSPLHF.